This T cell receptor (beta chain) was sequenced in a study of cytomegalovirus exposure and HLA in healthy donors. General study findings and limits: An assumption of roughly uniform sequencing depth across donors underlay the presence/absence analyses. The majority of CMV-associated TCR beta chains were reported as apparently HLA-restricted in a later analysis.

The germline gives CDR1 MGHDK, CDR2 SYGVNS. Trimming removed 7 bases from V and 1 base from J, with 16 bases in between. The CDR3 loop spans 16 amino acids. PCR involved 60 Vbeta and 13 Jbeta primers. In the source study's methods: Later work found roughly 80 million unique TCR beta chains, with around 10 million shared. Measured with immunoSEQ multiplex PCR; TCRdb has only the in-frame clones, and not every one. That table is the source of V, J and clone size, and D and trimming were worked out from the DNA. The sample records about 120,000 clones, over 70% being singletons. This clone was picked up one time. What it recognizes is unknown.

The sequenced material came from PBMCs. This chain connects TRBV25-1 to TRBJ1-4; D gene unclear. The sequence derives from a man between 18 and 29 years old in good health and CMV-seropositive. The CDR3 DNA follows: TGTGCCAGCACACCCTCCGGCGGTGTAACTAATGAAAAACTGTTTTTT. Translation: CASTPSGGVTNEKLFF.